The clone carrying this TCR beta chain was observed a few times. The table came from immunoSEQ multiplex PCR; TCRdb's copy has only in-frame clones and leaves some out. The data show 65,000 to 85,000 clones, with approximately 76% seen just once and approximately 15% held by the top ten. The entry originates in a study of radiotherapy plus CTLA-4 blockade in lung cancer. From germline, CDR1 is SGDLS and CDR2 YYNGEE. The CDR3 covers 15 residues. The V end was cut by 3 bases, the J end by 3 bases, with 16 bases between. Sample: peripheral blood, taken from a patient treated with radiotherapy plus ipilimumab. The TCR originated in a human donor with non-small cell lung cancer whose response to radiotherapy plus ipilimumab could not be evaluated. Some clones in this sample may be carry-over from other donors' samples. This chain joins TRBV9 and TRBJ2-7, with D tentatively TRBD1 (6 bases). The CDR3 bases are TGTGCCAGCAGCGCCTCGAGGGGGTCGCGCTACGAGCAGTACTTC. Residues: CASSASRGSRYEQYF. Variable domain in full (rest from reference TRBV9 and TRBJ2-7): DSGVTQTPKHLITATGQRVTLRCSPRSGDLSVYWYQQSLDQGLQFLIQYYNGEERAKGNILERFSAQQFPDLHSELNLSSLELGDSALYFCASSASRGSRYEQYFGPGTRLTVT.